This TCR beta chain was obtained from a study of cytomegalovirus exposure and HLA in healthy donors. Study-level points and caveats: The classifier was said to identify cytomegalovirus status with high specificity and sensitivity. It was taken for granted in presence/absence analyses that sequencing depth across donors was roughly uniform.

PCR involved 60 Vbeta and 13 Jbeta primers. The table came from immunoSEQ multiplex PCR; TCRdb's copy has only in-frame clones and leaves some out. The sample gives 150,000 to 200,000 clones, around 80% of which show up once; about 7.7% is in the top ten. V was shortened by 0 bases and J by 2 bases, with 6 bases between the two germline ends. This CDR3 is 14 amino acids long. The germline CDR1 and CDR2 sequences are SGHRS and YFSETQ. Regarding this clone: Its specificity is not known. Other DNA sequences in the sample encode the same CDR3.

The sequence came from a woman between 40 and 55 years old in good health and CMV-seropositive. Sequenced: PBMCs. The rearrangement uses TRBV5-1 and TRBJ1-3, with no clear D. The CDR3 region is CASSLGATGNTIYF. CDR3 nucleotides: TGCGCCAGCAGCTTGGGAGCCACTGGAAACACCATATATTTT.